One sample yielded the 23 T cell receptor beta chains listed below, sequenced in a study of blood T cell repertoires in COVID-19. Profiled with immunoSEQ multiplex PCR; TCRdb holds only in-frame clones, not every one. The table records over 110,000 clones, 88% of them present only once. The specimen sequenced was peripheral blood. The receptors here all came from a human donor in a cohort sampled during active COVID-19.

The CDR3, as DNA: TGTGCCAGCAGTTACTCTAGGGGTGACTACGAGCAGTACTTC. This encodes CASSYSRGDYEQYF. This rearrangement joins TRBV6-6 to TRBJ2-7, with D possibly being TRBD1 (5 bases). CDR1 and CDR2 (germline): MNHNY, SVGAGI (reference sequence). The V end was cut by 0 bases, the J end by 3 bases, with 9 bases between. This CDR3 has 14 amino acids.

This clone was recorded once. The chain employs TRBV6-6 and TRBJ1-2; D is perhaps TRBD1 (5 bases). The V end lost 5 bases, the J end lost 8 bases, and 18 bases lay between the germline ends. Looked up from germline, CDR1 is MNHNY and CDR2 is SVGAGI (reference sequence). The CDR3 is 14 amino acids. The CDR3 DNA follows: TGTGCCAGCAGTACCACTACAGGCTACGGAGGCTACACCTTC. Protein sequence: CASSTTTGYGGYTF.

The V gene is TRBV5-4, the J gene TRBJ2-7, with no clear D. Trimming took off 0 bases at V and 4 bases at J, with 11 bases between the two ends. In germline, CDR1 is SGHNT, CDR2 YYREEE (reference sequence). The length of the CDR3 is 14 residues. DNA of the CDR3: TGTGCCAGCAGCTTGGAACACCGTGCTTACGAGCAGTACTTC. It is translated as CASSLEHRAYEQYF.

This rearrangement joins TRBV4-2 to TRBJ2-2; D remains unclear. The CDR3 has 14 residues. Germline V gene sequence: CDR1 LGHNA, CDR2 YNFKEQ. Trimming stripped 1 base from V and 5 bases from J, with 8 bases between. CDR3 in DNA: TGTGCCAGCAGCCAAGGTCAGGATACCGGGGAGCTGTTTTTT. Translating gives CASSQGQDTGELFF.

This sequence joins TRBV7-6 and TRBJ1-1; D might be TRBD1 (6 bases). The V and J ends lost 5 bases and 2 bases respectively, with 15 bases between them. The CDR3 has 15 amino acids. The germline V gene has CDR1 SGHVS and CDR2 FNYEAQ. The CDR3: CASSPRQDINTEAFF. CDR3 coding DNA: TGTGCCAGCAGCCCCCGACAGGACATCAACACTGAAGCTTTCTTT.

The gene calls are TRBV9 and TRBJ2-1; 11 bases line up with TRBD2. Germline lookup yields CDR1 SGDLS and CDR2 YYNGEE. V lost 2 bases and J lost 10; bases outside the gene matches: 5. The length of the CDR3 is 14 residues. The CDR3 loop is CASSVSGGAGEQFF. CDR3 bases: TGTGCCAGCAGCGTTAGCGGGGGGGCCGGGGAGCAGTTCTTC.

V usage is TRBV30 and J usage is TRBJ1-6, with D possibly TRBD1 on 5 matching bases. V was clipped by 5 bases and J by 0 bases, with 11 bases between them. The CDR3 sequence is 15 residues long. The germline gives CDR1 GTSNPN, CDR2 SVGIG (reference sequence). The CDR3 nucleotides are TGTGCCTGGGCCACAGGAAACTCCTATAATTCACCCCTCCACTTT. Translating gives CAWATGNSYNSPLHF.

The rearrangement links TRBV14 to TRBJ1-2; 9 bases are a match to TRBD1. Losses at the gene ends were 0 bases for V and 0 bases for J; bases not matched to a gene: 11. The CDR3 spans 19 residues. CDR1 is SGHDN and CDR2 is FVKESK in the germline V gene. CDR3 bases: TGTGCCAGCAGCCAAGACCCCTCCGGGACAGGGACAACTAACTATGGCTACACCTTC. Amino acids: CASSQDPSGTGTTNYGYTF.

This chain links TRBV10-3 with TRBJ1-4; D is uncertain. The CDR3 extends over 14 amino acids. From germline, CDR1 is ENHRY and CDR2 SYGVKD. Trimming took off 2 bases at V and 0 bases at J, with 4 bases between the two ends. Here the CDR3 reads CAISETPTNEKLFF. The CDR3 bases are TGTGCCATCAGTGAGACTCCAACTAATGAAAAACTGTTTTTT.

The chain combines TRBV4-3 with TRBJ1-1, with D uncertain. Germline V gene lookup returns CDR1 LGHNA and CDR2 YSLEER. The V and J ends lost 4 bases and 4 bases respectively, with 19 bases between them. The CDR3 totals 16 residues. CDR3 sequence (DNA): TGCGCCAGCAGCCCAGCAGGAGGTCGGGCGGGCACTGAAGCTTTCTTT. Protein product: CASSPAGGRAGTEAFF.

This chain uses TRBV7-9 with TRBJ1-2; 12 bases line up with TRBD1. This CDR3 has 16 amino acids. Germline loops: CDR1 SEHNR, CDR2 FQNEAQ (reference sequence). Trimming cost V 4 bases and J 8 bases; bases outside gene matches: 11. CDR3 loop: CASSYLLGTGGKGYTF. The CDR3 DNA is TGTGCCAGCAGCTACCTCCTCGGGACAGGGGGCAAGGGCTACACCTTC.

The chain couples TRBV7-9 to TRBJ2-5, with 8 bases identical to TRBD2. This CDR3 has 15 residues. The trim removed 5 bases at V and 6 bases at J, leaving 11 bases unmatched. Germline assignment: CDR1 SEHNR and CDR2 FQNEAQ (reference sequence). DNA of the CDR3: TGTGCCAGCAGCCCCGGGGGGGCCGAAGTGAAGACCCAGTACTTC. This encodes CASSPGGAEVKTQYF. The entire variable domain, with the rest obtained from reference TRBV7-9 and TRBJ2-5, is as follows: DTGVSQNPRHKITKRGQNVTFRCDPISEHNRLYWYRQTLGQGPEFLTYFQNEAQLEKSRLLSDRFSAERPKGSFSTLEIQRTEQGDSAMYLCASSPGGAEVKTQYFGPGTRLLVL.

This sequence joins TRBV30 and TRBJ2-6; 11 nucleotides line up with TRBD1. CDR3 length: 17 amino acids. V lost 3 bases, J lost 4 bases, and 8 bases stayed unmatched. The V gene's germline CDR1 is GTSNPN and CDR2 SVGIG (reference sequence). CDR3 residues: CAWRRTGGGSGANVLTF. The CDR3 nucleotides read TGTGCCTGGAGGAGGACAGGGGGCGGATCCGGGGCCAACGTCCTGACTTTC.

This clone was seen a few times. The chain has TRBV24-1 and TRBJ1-5; D remains ambiguous. This CDR3 is built from 14 residues. The V end was cut by 0 bases, the J end by 5 bases, with 7 bases between. Per the germline V gene, CDR1 is KGHDR and CDR2 is SFDVKD. The CDR3 DNA sequence: TGTGCCACCAGTGATTTGAACACACATCAGCCCCAGCATTTT. This sequence encodes CATSDLNTHQPQHF.

The rearrangement uses TRBV5-1 and TRBJ2-6, with D unresolved. Germline lookup yields CDR1 SGHRS and CDR2 YFSETQ. The CDR3 is made up of 15 amino acids. Trimming stripped 3 bases from V and 4 bases from J, with 11 bases between. This CDR3 reads CASSSKRVGANVLTF. The CDR3 DNA follows: TGCGCCAGCAGCTCTAAGAGAGTGGGGGCCAACGTCCTGACTTTC.

This chain links TRBV27 with TRBJ2-3; 12 bases match TRBD2. V trimming: 5 bases; J trimming: 5 bases; junction bases outside the gene matches: 8. CDR1 is MNHEY and CDR2 is SMNVEV in the germline V gene (reference sequence). This CDR3 comprises 16 residues. The CDR3 loop is CASSPLAGGALDTQYF. The CDR3 coding sequence is TGTGCCAGCAGTCCTCTAGCGGGGGGGGCCCTAGATACGCAGTATTTT.

This chain uses TRBV4-2 with TRBJ1-3; D is unclear. The CDR3 is 14 amino acids. Trimming pared 0 bases from V and 4 bases from J, leaving 7 bases between. The V gene's germline CDR1 is LGHNA and CDR2 YNFKEQ. The CDR3 region has the DNA TGTGCCAGCAGCCAAGATATCGGGGGAAACACCATATATTTT. It codes for CASSQDIGGNTIYF.

The V and J genes are TRBV19 and TRBJ2-1; possibly TRBD2 for D (6 bases). Per the germline V gene, CDR1 is LNHDA and CDR2 is SQIVND (reference sequence). The CDR3 is 11 amino acids. Trimming took 6 bases from V and 9 from J, leaving 9 bases between them. The CDR3: CASSKLAEQFF. CDR3 DNA sequence: TGTGCCAGTAGCAAACTAGCTGAGCAGTTCTTC.

The chain employs TRBV13 and TRBJ2-7; D may be TRBD1 (8 bases). This CDR3 is built from 14 residues. The V and J ends lost 2 bases and 5 bases respectively, with 13 bases between them. From germline, CDR1 is PRHDT and CDR2 FYEKMQ (reference sequence). CDR3 sequence (DNA): TGTGCCAGCAGCTTAAGGACAGGGAGGGACGAGCAGTACTTC. It codes for CASSLRTGRDEQYF.

The rearrangement joins TRBV5-1 to TRBJ2-3; 9 positions agree with TRBD1. The germline V gene encodes CDR1 SGHRS and CDR2 YFSETQ. The V and J ends lost 3 bases and 3 bases, in that order; junction bases with no gene match: 5. The CDR3 is 15 residues long. The DNA for the CDR3 is TGCGCCAGCAGCTCAGGACAGGGGTTTACAGATACGCAGTATTTT. The encoded protein is CASSSGQGFTDTQYF.

This sequence joins TRBV24-1 and TRBJ1-2, with 7 bases matching TRBD1. Germline lookup yields CDR1 KGHDR and CDR2 SFDVKD. V shed 2 bases and J 7 bases; nucleotides not matched to a gene: 6. The CDR3 contains 14 residues. CDR3 nucleotide sequence: TGTGCCACCAGTGATTCGACAGGGTTCGGTGGCTACACCTTC. Protein product: CATSDSTGFGGYTF.

CDR3 DNA sequence: TGTGCCAGCGGGTCGGGACACCTCTACGAGCAGTACTTC. It is translated as CASGSGHLYEQYF. The rearrangement links TRBV9 to TRBJ2-7; a possible D gene is TRBD1 (6 bases). V lost 7 bases, J lost 3 bases, and 14 bases lay in between. From germline, CDR1 is SGDLS and CDR2 YYNGEE. The CDR3 is 13 amino acids.

J is TRBJ1-5 and V is TRBV15; 10 bases map to TRBD1. The J segment lost 7 bases and the V segment lost 5 bases, leaving 5 bases of the junction unmatched. CDR1 is LNHNV and CDR2 is YYDKDF in the germline V gene (reference sequence). The CDR3 loop spans 14 amino acids. In DNA, the CDR3 is TGTGCCACCAGCCCGGACAGGGGGGTACAGCCCCAGCATTTT. This translates into CATSPDRGVQPQHF.